The next 19 T cell receptor beta chains were all read from a single sample in a study of blood T cell repertoires in COVID-19. Produced via immunoSEQ multiplex PCR; TCRdb's table is partial and in-frame only. The sample includes about 30,000 clones, over 85% of them seen just once. Sequenced input: peripheral blood. The receptor set was obtained from a human donor with active COVID-19. The donor label of this sample is uncertain.

This clone was observed a single time. The V and J genes are TRBV29-1 and TRBJ2-5, with D maybe TRBD2 (6 bases). The germline V gene encodes CDR1 SQVTM and CDR2 ANQGSEA. CDR3 length equals 14 residues. Trimming took 4 bases from V and 5 from J, leaving 17 bases between them. CDR3 in DNA: TGCAGCGTTGCGACTAGAATGGCTCGGGAGACCCAGTACTTC. It yields the protein CSVATRMARETQYF.

This clone has just one count. The chain couples TRBV7-9 to TRBJ1-3; tentatively, D is TRBD1 (6 bases). V lost 5 bases, J lost 7 bases, and 18 bases lay in between. Germline lookup yields CDR1 SEHNR and CDR2 FQNEAQ (reference sequence). CDR3 length: 15 residues. The DNA of the CDR3 is TGTGCCAGCAGCCGAACACAGGGAAATCGGAACACCATATATTTT. Translated: CASSRTQGNRNTIYF.

This rearrangement joins TRBV7-2 to TRBJ2-1; 11 nucleotides line up with TRBD2. The CDR3 consists of 15 residues. The germline V gene has CDR1 SGHTA and CDR2 FQGNSA. V was pared by 4 bases and J by 6 bases, with 5 bases of the junction left unmatched. CDR3 residues: CASSYSGGAGNEQFF. In DNA, the CDR3 is TGTGCCAGCAGCTATAGCGGGGGGGCTGGCAATGAGCAGTTCTTC.

V is TRBV2 and J is TRBJ2-3, with 14 bases aligning to TRBD2. From germline, CDR1 is SNHLY and CDR2 FYNNEI. The junction had 5 bases not matched to a gene; V was cut back by 4 bases and J by 2 bases. The CDR3 sequence is 17 residues long. The CDR3 reads CASSGLAGGLHTDTQYF. CDR3 DNA sequence: TGTGCCAGCAGTGGACTAGCGGGAGGGCTTCACACAGATACGCAGTATTTT.

The chain uses TRBV19 and TRBJ2-3; TRBD1 matches 9 bases. This CDR3 region has 15 residues. J lost 6 bases, V lost 5 bases, and 9 bases had no gene match. Germline CDR1 is LNHDA and CDR2 is SQIVND (reference sequence). The CDR3 reads CASSLGTGLTDTQYF. The CDR3, as DNA: TGTGCCAGTAGTCTGGGGACAGGGCTTACCGATACGCAGTATTTT. The full variable domain, with the rest looked up from reference TRBV19 and TRBJ2-3, is DGGITQSPKYLFRKEGQNVTLSCEQNLNHDAMYWYRQDPGQGLRLIYYSQIVNDFQKGDIAEGYSVSREKKESFPLTVTSAQKNPTAFYLCASSLGTGLTDTQYFGPGTRLTVL.

This clone was counted once. In nucleotides, the CDR3 is TGTGCCAGCTCACTCGGGACTAGATCCTACGAGCAGTACTTC. Its protein product is CASSLGTRSYEQYF. This rearrangement joins TRBV18 to TRBJ2-7, with TRBD2 matching over 8 bases. CDR3 length: 14 amino acids. Germline assignment: CDR1 KGHSH and CDR2 LQKENI. Trimming at V came to 4 bases and at J to 1 base, leaving 3 bases not matched to a gene.

This clone was observed once. The chain couples TRBV7-7 to TRBJ2-5; 12 bases match TRBD2. Per germline, CDR1 SSHAT and CDR2 FNYEAQ (reference sequence). The V segment lost 3 bases and the J segment 2 bases; nucleotides outside the gene matches: 7. The CDR3 is 17 residues long. The CDR3 reads CASSFGLGLAGQETQYF. CDR3 in DNA: TGTGCCAGCAGCTTCGGTTTAGGACTAGCGGGGCAAGAGACCCAGTACTTC.

The chain is built from TRBV19 and TRBJ2-3, with 9 bases matching TRBD2. Germline lookup yields CDR1 LNHDA and CDR2 SQIVND (reference sequence). This CDR3 has 14 residues. Trimming took 10 bases from V and 5 from J; bases not matched to a gene: 10. For the CDR3, the DNA is TGTGCCACCGGTAGCGGGGGCCGGGTAGATACGCAGTATTTT. Its translation: CATGSGGRVDTQYF. The full variable domain, with the rest looked up from reference TRBV19 and TRBJ2-3, is DGGITQSPKYLFRKEGQNVTLSCEQNLNHDAMYWYRQDPGQGLRLIYYSQIVNDFQKGDIAEGYSVSREKKESFPLTVTSAQKNPTAFYLCATGSGGRVDTQYFGPGTRLTVL.

The rearrangement links TRBV10-3 to TRBJ1-2; TRBD1 aligns across 8 bases. Germline V gives CDR1 ENHRY, CDR2 SYGVKD. The CDR3 extends over 15 amino acids. Trimming at V came to 4 bases and at J to 3 bases, leaving 7 bases not matched to a gene. CDR3 bases: TGTGCCATCAGTGGTGGGGCAGGGGGCGACTATGGCTACACCTTC. Translating gives CAISGGAGGDYGYTF.

The rearrangement joins TRBV5-5 to TRBJ2-2; maybe TRBD2 (6 bases). The CDR3 is made up of 17 amino acids. V shed 1 base and J shed 2 bases, with 15 bases lying between them. CDR1 is SGHKS, CDR2 YYEKEE, per germline (reference sequence). CDR3 in amino acids: CASSLSTWGVNTGELFF. The CDR3 bases are TGTGCCAGCAGCTTGTCCACCTGGGGGGTAAACACCGGGGAGCTGTTTTTT.

The rearrangement joins TRBV6-5 to TRBJ1-1, with 7 nucleotides matching TRBD1. V shed 4 bases and J 0 bases; nucleotides not matched to a gene: 2. The CDR3 is 14 amino acids. Germline V gene sequence: CDR1 MNHEY, CDR2 SVGAGI. The CDR3 protein is CASSLGGVNTEAFF. The CDR3 DNA reads as TGTGCCAGCAGTTTAGGGGGCGTGAACACTGAAGCTTTCTTT.

This rearrangement joins TRBV7-9 to TRBJ2-7; no definite D call. Deletions cut 7 bases from V and 1 base from J, with 8 bases between. CDR3 length: 12 residues. The V gene's germline CDR1 is SEHNR and CDR2 FQNEAQ (reference sequence). DNA for the CDR3: TGTGCCAGCAACTCGGTATCCTACGAGCAGTACTTC. Amino acids: CASNSVSYEQYF. Full variable domain (rest looked up from reference TRBV7-9 and TRBJ2-7): DTGVSQNPRHKITKRGQNVTFRCDPISEHNRLYWYRQTLGQGPEFLTYFQNEAQLEKSRLLSDRFSAERPKGSFSTLEIQRTEQGDSAMYLCASNSVSYEQYFGPGTRLTVT.

The rearrangement joins TRBV10-2 to TRBJ2-3, with TRBD2 matching over 8 bases. V lost 8 bases and J lost 6; bases outside the gene matches: 16. Per germline, CDR1 WSHSY and CDR2 SAAADI. This CDR3 spans 16 amino acids. The CDR3 region has the DNA TGCGCCAGCGGCGACTTTAGCGGGAAAAGCTCGGATACGCAGTATTTT. Its protein product is CASGDFSGKSSDTQYF.

The chain couples TRBV4-2 to TRBJ2-4; TRBD2 matches 7 bases. CDR3 length: 15 residues. Germline V gene lookup returns CDR1 LGHNA and CDR2 YNFKEQ. V trimming: 4 bases; J trimming: 8 bases; junction bases outside the gene matches: 11. The CDR3 sequence is CASSPERNREDIQYF. Here the CDR3 DNA reads TGTGCCAGCAGCCCGGAGCGAAACCGGGAGGACATTCAGTACTTC.

The V call is TRBV5-1, the J call TRBJ2-7; D perhaps matches TRBD1 (6 bases). Germline CDR1 reads SGHRS; CDR2 reads YFSETQ. The germline V and J ends were trimmed by 4 bases and 4 bases, with 12 bases remaining between them. The CDR3 totals 13 residues. The CDR3 DNA reads TGCGCCAGCAGCCGGGACATTTTGTACGAGCAGTACTTC. As protein: CASSRDILYEQYF. The full variable domain, rest sourced from reference TRBV5-1 and TRBJ2-7, is KAGVTQTPRYLIKTRGQQVTLSCSPISGHRSVSWYQQTPGQGLQFLFEYFSETQRNKGNFPGRFSGRQFSNSRSEMNVSTLELGDSALYLCASSRDILYEQYFGPGTRLTVT.

V is TRBV28 and J is TRBJ1-2; TRBD1 matches 8 bases. The V gene's germline CDR1 is MDHEN and CDR2 SYDVKM. The CDR3 runs to 17 residues. Unmatched junction bases numbered 17, after V lost 6 bases and J lost 5 bases. CDR3 in DNA: TGTGCCAGCAGCCACGGGACAGGTGTAATAGATCGGTATGGCTACACCTTC. It translates to CASSHGTGVIDRYGYTF.

The V and J genes are TRBV7-2 and TRBJ2-1; no clear D. This CDR3 has 16 residues. V lost 0 bases to trimming and J lost 0 bases, with 9 bases between them. From germline, CDR1 is SGHTA and CDR2 FQGNSA. As DNA, the CDR3 is TGTGCCAGCAGCTTAGCTCAGTCGCCCTCCTACAATGAGCAGTTCTTC. Its protein is CASSLAQSPSYNEQFF.

The chain has TRBV4-1 and TRBJ2-7; 8 bases line up with TRBD2. Germline V gene sequence: CDR1 MGHRA, CDR2 YSYEKL. The CDR3 runs 15 residues. V lost 3 bases and J lost 1; bases outside the gene matches: 5. The CDR3 region has the DNA TGCGCCAGCAGCCAGAGCGGGAGCCCTTCCTACGAGCAGTACTTC. Translating it yields CASSQSGSPSYEQYF.

The chain employs TRBV15 and TRBJ2-2; D unclear. V shed 3 bases and J shed 6 bases, with 5 bases lying between them. The germline gives CDR1 LNHNV, CDR2 YYDKDF (reference sequence). The CDR3 is 12 amino acids. The CDR3 nucleotides are TGTGCCACCAGCAGCCGTCCCGGGGAGCTGTTTTTT. Its translation: CATSSRPGELFF.